This is a list of T cell receptor beta chains from one sample in a study of T cell responses to AZD1222 COVID-19 vaccine. The method was immunoSEQ multiplex PCR; TCRdb's version includes in-frame clones alone and lacks a portion of them. The sample holds about 270,000 clones; almost 95% are singletons and the top ten take roughly 0.6%. The sample consisted of peripheral blood, taken 28 days after the second AZD1222 dose. These receptors were obtained from an adult who received the AZD1222 COVID-19 vaccine. Each CDR3 is given with its conserved first and last residue. A D gene is named only where the DNA matches it firmly.

d_call	v_call	j_call	cdr3_nt	cdr3_aa
.	TRBV7-3	TRBJ2-7	TGTGCCAGCAGCTTAGGGGGTAGTAGTAACGAGCAGTACTTC	CASSLGGSSNEQYF
.	TRBV28	TRBJ1-1	TGTGCCAGCAGTTCACCACCCGGACGGGCGGGTTCGGGTTTCACTGAAGCTTTCTTT	CASSSPPGRAGSGFTEAFF
.	TRBV5-1	TRBJ1-1	TGCGCCAGCAGCTTACAGTCTAACACTGAAGCTTTCTTT	CASSLQSNTEAFF
TRBD2	TRBV6-6	TRBJ2-7	TGTGCCACCTCTAGCGGGAGTAGCTACGAGCAGTACTTC	CATSSGSSYEQYF
TRBD1	TRBV12-5	TRBJ2-1	TGTGCTAGTGGTCCCTCGACAGGGAGCAATGAGCAGTTCTTC	CASGPSTGSNEQFF
.	TRBV4-3	TRBJ2-1	TGCGCCAGCAGCCAAGATAAATGGGGGTGGAATGAGCAGTTCTTC	CASSQDKWGWNEQFF
.	TRBV5-1	TRBJ2-5	TGCGCCAGCAGCTCGGGTGGCAGATCGAAAGAGACCCAGTACTTC	CASSSGGRSKETQYF
TRBD2	TRBV4-3	TRBJ2-7	TGCGCCAGCAGCCAGAGGGTTGGGACTAGCGGGAGGGCCTTCTACGAGCAGTACTTC	CASSQRVGTSGRAFYEQYF
TRBD1	TRBV5-1	TRBJ1-5	TGCGCCAGTAGACAGGGTAATCAGCCCCAGCATTTT	CASRQGNQPQHF
TRBD1	TRBV5-8	TRBJ2-2	TGTGCCAGCAGCCCGGACAGGGGACAAAACACCGGGGAGCTGTTTTTT	CASSPDRGQNTGELFF
TRBD2	TRBV19	TRBJ2-1	TGTGCCAGTCGGAGCGGGGGGGATTACAATGAGCAGTTCTTC	CASRSGGDYNEQFF